Below are 27 T cell receptor beta chains sequenced from a single sample in a study of shared clonotypes between healthy human individuals. Method: immunoSEQ multiplex PCR; TCRdb's copy keeps in-frame clones and lacks some. The profile shows fewer than 600,000 clones, roughly 80% of them singletons. The sample consisted of PBMCs. These receptors originate from a woman between 35 and 50 years old in good health. Some clones in this sample may be carry-over from other donors' samples.

In regard to this clone: Given a far larger clone just one base away, this is likely a sequencing read error. The J gene is TRBJ2-1, the V gene TRBV6-4; either TRBD1 or TRBD2 may fit D (7 bases each). CDR1 MRHNA and CDR2 SNTAGT come from the germline V gene. V lost 5 bases and J lost 4, with 15 bases in between. CDR3 length: 15 residues. In DNA, the CDR3 is TGTGCCAGCAGTCTTAGACAGGGAGGGTACAATGAGCAGTTCTTC. Translation: CASSLRQGGYNEQFF.

This clone was seen a handful of times. A far bigger clonotype differs at one base, so this is likely a read error. V gene TRBV30 combines with J gene TRBJ1-3; perhaps TRBD1 as D (5 bases). Germline-derived CDR1 and CDR2 are GTSNPN and SVGIG (reference sequence). The CDR3 runs to 17 residues. Deletions cut 0 bases from V and 0 bases from J, with 15 bases between. CDR3 nucleotide sequence: TGTGCCTGGAGTGTTAGGGGTCGGTATACCTCTGGAAACACCATATATTTT. Its translation: CAWSVRGRYTSGNTIYF.

This clone was picked up one time. The rearrangement joins TRBV30 to TRBJ1-1, with 7 bases fitting TRBD1. CDR3 length: 13 amino acids. V was pared by 3 bases and J by 3 bases, with 4 bases of the junction left unmatched. In germline, CDR1 is GTSNPN, CDR2 SVGIG (reference sequence). The CDR3 sequence is CAWSGGGHTEAFF. The CDR3 nucleotides are TGTGCCTGGAGCGGAGGGGGCCACACTGAAGCTTTCTTT.

The chain carries TRBV2 and TRBJ2-7, with D tentatively TRBD2 (6 bases). V was clipped by 6 bases and J by 3 bases, with 15 bases between them. Germline CDR1 is SNHLY and CDR2 is FYNNEI. The CDR3 loop spans 14 amino acids. The CDR3 DNA reads TGTGCCAGCAGAGCGGCTGGGACTCGCTACGAGCAGTACTTC. This translates into CASRAAGTRYEQYF.

The V call is TRBV4-1, the J call TRBJ1-5, with D tentatively TRBD1 (6 bases). The germline CDR1 and CDR2 sequences are MGHRA and YSYEKL. The CDR3 extends over 15 amino acids. Trimming left V 0 bases short and J 4 bases short, with 10 bases between. The CDR3 region is CASSQDSGANQPQHF. CDR3 coding DNA: TGCGCCAGCAGCCAAGACTCAGGGGCTAATCAGCCCCAGCATTTT.

With regard to this clone: A far larger clone is off by one base, so a read error is likely. The rearrangement uses TRBV30 and TRBJ1-1; no definite D call. V gave up 7 bases and J gave up 4 bases, with 16 bases separating them. CDR1 GTSNPN and CDR2 SVGIG come from the germline V gene (reference sequence). CDR3 length: 13 amino acids. CDR3 nucleotide sequence: TGTGCCTCAAGACACCCCCAGAGCACTGAAGCTTTCTTT. Protein product: CASRHPQSTEAFF.

The sample holds many counts of this clone. CDR3 bases: TGCAGCGCTAGTGTCGGGGGTTATAGCAATCAGCCCCAGCATTTT. The encoded protein is CSASVGGYSNQPQHF. This sequence joins TRBV29-1 and TRBJ1-5; D might be TRBD1 (5 bases). CDR1 is SQVTM and CDR2 is ANQGSEA in the germline V gene. V lost 7 bases to trimming and J lost 0 bases, with 16 bases between them. The CDR3 length is 15 residues.

Notes on this clone: It may be a read error: a sequence one base away is much more abundant. Other DNA sequences in this sample translate to the same CDR3. V and J are TRBV15 and TRBJ2-3; TRBD1 is a possible D gene (7 bases). Trimming took 5 bases from V and 4 from J, leaving 16 bases between them. Germline values: CDR1 LNHNV, CDR2 YYDKDF (reference sequence). This CDR3 is 15 amino acids long. The CDR3: CATSGVAGGSDTQYF. For the CDR3, the DNA is TGTGCCACCAGCGGAGTCGCAGGGGGGTCAGATACGCAGTATTTT.

About this clone: Only one base separates this from a far larger clonotype, so it likely reflects a read error. In this CDR3 the conserved last residue, phenylalanine or tryptophan, is missing, so a read error is likely. This sequence joins TRBV5-1 and TRBJ2-2; possible D gene TRBD1, 6 bases. The CDR3 extends over 15 amino acids. CDR1 is SGHRS, CDR2 YFSETQ, per germline. Deletions cut 4 bases from V and 0 bases from J, with 10 bases between. The CDR3 sequence: CASSLGHTNTGELFL. CDR3 sequence (DNA): TGCGCCAGCAGCCTGGGACACACGAACACCGGGGAGCTGTTTCTT.

The sample holds one count of this clone. This rearrangement joins TRBV25-1 to TRBJ1-4, with D possibly being TRBD1 (6 bases). The CDR3 totals 13 residues. Germline-derived CDR1 and CDR2 are MGHDK and SYGVNS. V was clipped by 6 bases and J by 13 bases, with 18 bases between them. The CDR3 region has the DNA TGTGCCAGCAGACCCCGGGGGCAGCCAAGACTGTTTTTT. Translated: CASRPRGQPRLFF.

The chain couples TRBV11-2 to TRBJ1-2; 8 bases fit TRBD1. The CDR3 is 16 residues long. Trimming at V came to 1 base and at J to 7 bases, leaving 11 bases not matched to a gene. In germline, CDR1 is SGHAT, CDR2 FQNNGV. CDR3 sequence: CASSLGGQATVGGYTF. CDR3 bases: TGTGCCAGCAGCTTAGGGGGACAGGCGACGGTGGGTGGCTACACCTTC.

The chain has TRBV1 and TRBJ2-5; TRBD1 reflects the table's D call only, with no check against the DNA. TRBV1 constitutes a pseudogene. The CDR3 runs to 16 residues. CDR3 sequence: CTSSPPAGTGQETQYF. The CDR3 DNA reads TGCACCAGCAGCCCCCCCGCCGGGACAGGGCAAGAGACCCAGTACTTC.

Comment on this clone: This likely came from a read error, as a far larger clone is one base away. This sequence joins TRBV10-3 and TRBJ1-4; D is undetermined. The CDR3 has 13 residues. Trimming left V 4 bases short and J 7 bases short, with 10 bases between. The germline V gene encodes CDR1 ENHRY and CDR2 SYGVKD. The CDR3 coding sequence is TGTGCCATCAGTGGGCGGGAGGGTGAAAAACTGTTTTTT. The encoded protein is CAISGREGEKLFF.

The J gene is TRBJ2-5, the V gene TRBV12-1; the D segment call TRBD2 is taken from the table without a DNA check. TRBV12-1 is a listed pseudogene. The CDR3 has 18 residues. This CDR3 is CASSFGPGLAGDQETQYF. In DNA form, the CDR3 reads TGTGCCAGCAGCTTTGGCCCGGGACTAGCGGGAGATCAAGAGACCCAGTACTTC.

The genes are TRBV7-3 and TRBJ2-7, with TRBD2 matching 7 bases. J gave up 7 bases and V 1 base, and 4 bases lay outside the gene matches. This CDR3 has 13 residues. The germline gives CDR1 SGHTA, CDR2 FQGTGA. This CDR3 is CASSLSGSREQYF. CDR3 nucleotides: TGTGCCAGCAGCTTAAGCGGGAGCCGGGAGCAGTACTTC.

The CDR3 loop reads CAWDRKYNEQFF. The CDR3 DNA is TGTGCCTGGGACAGGAAATACAATGAGCAGTTCTTC. This chain joins TRBV30 and TRBJ2-1, with D perhaps TRBD1 (6 bases). Trimming took 5 bases from V and 4 from J, leaving 9 bases between them. This CDR3 contains 12 residues. CDR1 and CDR2 (germline): GTSNPN, SVGIG (reference sequence).

In its sample, this clone was seen many times. The rearrangement links TRBV14 to TRBJ1-5; D gene uncertain. CDR1 is SGHDN, CDR2 FVKESK, per germline. The CDR3 contains 12 residues. V gave up 3 bases and J gave up 3 bases, with 3 bases separating them. The CDR3 loop reads CASSQVNQPQHF. CDR3 DNA: TGTGCCAGCAGCCAGGTCAATCAGCCCCAGCATTTT.

The chain carries TRBV7-9 and TRBJ2-7; perhaps TRBD2 as D (5 bases). The germline V gene encodes CDR1 SEHNR and CDR2 FQNEAQ (reference sequence). Trimming pared 1 base from V and 1 base from J, leaving 11 bases between. The CDR3 totals 15 residues. CDR3 amino acids: CASSLEAVPSYEQYF. The CDR3, as DNA: TGTGCCAGCAGCTTAGAAGCGGTCCCGTCCTACGAGCAGTACTTC.

The V call is TRBV28, the J call TRBJ2-2; D unresolved. V was cut by 2 bases and J by 2 bases, with 3 bases left in between. The CDR3 runs to 13 residues. CDR1 MDHEN and CDR2 SYDVKM come from the germline V gene. CDR3 region: CASSLPNTGELFF. DNA for the CDR3: TGTGCCAGCAGTTTACCAAACACCGGGGAGCTGTTTTTT.

For this clone: One base separates it from a far larger clone, so it is likely a read error. The DNA for the CDR3 is TGTGCCAGCAGTGAACATGGGGGCTTATACGAGCAGTACTTC. This encodes CASSEHGGLYEQYF. The rearrangement uses TRBV2 and TRBJ2-7, with D possibly TRBD1 on 6 matching bases. CDR1 is SNHLY, CDR2 FYNNEI, per germline. CDR3 length equals 14 residues. The V end lost 2 bases, the J end lost 4 bases, and 12 bases lay between the germline ends.

V gene TRBV18 combines with J gene TRBJ2-2, with D perhaps given as TRBD1 or TRBD2 (5 bases each). The CDR3 runs to 16 residues. Germline V gene sequence: CDR1 KGHSH, CDR2 LQKENI. Trimming stripped 3 bases from V and 0 bases from J, with 11 bases between. The CDR3 coding sequence is TGTGCCAGCTCACCCTCGAGGGGATCGAACACCGGGGAGCTGTTTTTT. This translates into CASSPSRGSNTGELFF.

This clone was observed a handful of times. The same CDR3 can be traced to other DNA sequences in this sample. This sequence joins TRBV5-1 and TRBJ1-2, with TRBD1 identical over 9 bases. The V segment lost 4 bases and the J segment 4 bases; nucleotides outside the gene matches: 5. This CDR3 is 14 amino acids long. Per the germline V gene, CDR1 is SGHRS and CDR2 is YFSETQ. The CDR3 nucleotides read TGCGCCAGCAGCCTAACAGGGGGCGGCTATGGCTACACCTTC. Its translation: CASSLTGGGYGYTF.

This chain uses TRBV6-1 with TRBJ2-7; TRBD1 agrees at 10 bases. With V trimmed by 0 bases and J by 4 bases, 6 bases remained unmatched. This CDR3 is 16 amino acids long. Germline V CDR1 and CDR2: MNHNS, SASEGT. The CDR3, as DNA: TGTGCCAGCAGTGAAGCCGACAGGGGGCGGACATACGAGCAGTACTTC. As protein: CASSEADRGRTYEQYF.

The chain combines TRBV7-9 with TRBJ2-2; D remains unclear. The germline gives CDR1 SEHNR, CDR2 FQNEAQ (reference sequence). This CDR3 contains 14 residues. V was clipped by 3 bases and J by 3 bases, with 8 bases between them. CDR3 coding DNA: TGTGCCAGCAGCTTTCTTTCGGACACCGGGGAGCTGTTTTTT. Amino acid sequence: CASSFLSDTGELFF. The whole variable domain, remainder taken from reference TRBV7-9 and TRBJ2-2, is DTGVSQNPRHKITKRGQNVTFRCDPISEHNRLYWYRQTLGQGPEFLTYFQNEAQLEKSRLLSDRFSAERPKGSFSTLEIQRTEQGDSAMYLCASSFLSDTGELFFGEGSRLTVL.

The gene calls are TRBV29-1 and TRBJ2-5; D is ambiguous. Between the trimmed V and J ends, which lost 4 bases and 1 base, there was a span of 16 bases. CDR1 and CDR2 (germline): SQVTM, ANQGSEA. The length of the CDR3 is 15 residues. As DNA, the CDR3 is TGCAGCGTTGGGAGAACGGGCTCCACCCAAGAGACCCAGTACTTC. Amino acids: CSVGRTGSTQETQYF.

The V call is TRBV7-2, the J call TRBJ2-5; 14 nucleotides line up with TRBD2. From germline, CDR1 is SGHTA and CDR2 FQGNSA. Germline trimming cut 5 bases from V and 2 bases from J; bases unmatched to any gene: 7. This CDR3 is built from 17 residues. CDR3 amino acids: CASSPGLAGGIQETQYF. DNA of the CDR3: TGTGCCAGCAGCCCCGGACTAGCGGGAGGTATACAAGAGACCCAGTACTTC.

The rearrangement joins TRBV5-1 to TRBJ2-5; no definite D call. Germline V gene lookup returns CDR1 SGHRS and CDR2 YFSETQ. V was pared by 1 base and J by 3 bases, with 16 bases between. The length of the CDR3 is 16 residues. Here the CDR3 reads CASSLRSWADEETQYF. The CDR3 DNA sequence: TGCGCCAGCAGCTTGAGATCTTGGGCAGACGAAGAGACCCAGTACTTC.